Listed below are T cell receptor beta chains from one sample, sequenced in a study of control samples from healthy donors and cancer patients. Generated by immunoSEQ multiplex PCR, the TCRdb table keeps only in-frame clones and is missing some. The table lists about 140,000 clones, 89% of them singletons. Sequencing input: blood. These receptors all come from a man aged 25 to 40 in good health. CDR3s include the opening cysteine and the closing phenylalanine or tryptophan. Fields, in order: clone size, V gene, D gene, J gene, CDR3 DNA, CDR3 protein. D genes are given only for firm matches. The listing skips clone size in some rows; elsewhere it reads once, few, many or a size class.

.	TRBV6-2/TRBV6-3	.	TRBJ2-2	TGTGCCAGCAGTAATCAGGGCACCGGGGAGCTGTTTTTT	CASSNQGTGELFF
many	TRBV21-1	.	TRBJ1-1	TGTGCCAGCAGCAAAAGGGACTCGAACACTGAAGCTTTCTTT	CASSKRDSNTEAFF
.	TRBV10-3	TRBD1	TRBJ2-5	TGTGCCATCAGGGGACAGGGAGAGACCCAGTACTTC	CAIRGQGETQYF
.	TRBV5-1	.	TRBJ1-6	TGCGCCAGCAGCGTAGAACCCAGGGTAGGGAATTCACCCCTCCACTTT	CASSVEPRVGNSPLHF
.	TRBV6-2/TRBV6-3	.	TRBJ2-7	TGTGCCAGCAGTTATGCCGGGCGGGGATACGAGCAGTACTTC	CASSYAGRGYEQYF
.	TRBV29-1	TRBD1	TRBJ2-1	TGCAGCGGCCGGGACAGGGGGCTTTACAATGAGCAGTTCTTC	CSGRDRGLYNEQFF
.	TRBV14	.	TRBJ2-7	TGTGCCAGCAGCCAAAGGACGGAGGCCTCCTACGAGCAGTACTTC	CASSQRTEASYEQYF
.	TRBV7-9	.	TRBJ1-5	TGTGCCAGCAGCTTAGGGGGGCATAGCAATCAGCCCCAGCATTTT	CASSLGGHSNQPQHF
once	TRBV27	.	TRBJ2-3	TGTGCCAGCAGTTTCGGGATGGGTACGCAGTATTTT	CASSFGMGTQYF
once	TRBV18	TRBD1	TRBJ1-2	TGTGCCAGCTCGAACTCCCAGGGGGCATCTGGCTACACCTTC	CASSNSQGASGYTF
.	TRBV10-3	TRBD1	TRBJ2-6	TGTGCCATCAGTGACCGTATGCGACAGGGGTCTGGGGCCAACGTCCTGACTTTC	CAISDRMRQGSGANVLTF
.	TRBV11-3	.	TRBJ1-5	TGTGCCAGCAGCTTAAGGCAGGGCTATCAGCCCCAGCATTTT	CASSLRQGYQPQHF
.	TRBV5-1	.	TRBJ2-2	TGCGCCAGCAGCTGGGGCCCAGGGGAGACCGGGGAGCTGTTTTTT	CASSWGPGETGELFF
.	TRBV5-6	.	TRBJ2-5	TGTGCCAGCAGTCTAGAGACCCAGTACTTC	CASSLETQYF
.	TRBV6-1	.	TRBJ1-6	TGTGCCAGCAGTGAAGCTGGGAGGACTGGGAGCTCCTATAATTCACCCCTCCACTTT	CASSEAGRTGSSYNSPLHF
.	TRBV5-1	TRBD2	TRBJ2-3	TGCGCCAGCAGCTTGGTAGCTAGCGGGAGGCCAGGGGGAGATACGCAGTATTTT	CASSLVASGRPGGDTQYF
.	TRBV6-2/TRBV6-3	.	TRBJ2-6	TGTGCCAGCAGTTACTCAAGGGGGTCTGGGGCCAACGTCCTGACTTTC	CASSYSRGSGANVLTF
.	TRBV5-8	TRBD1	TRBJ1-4	TGTGCCAGCAGCGTACCCAGGGGGCTCGAACTGTTTTTT	CASSVPRGLELFF
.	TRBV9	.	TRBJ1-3	TGTGCCAGCAGCCCAGAGGGGGTCTATGGAAACACCATATATTTT	CASSPEGVYGNTIYF
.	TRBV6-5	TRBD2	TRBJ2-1	TGTGCCAGCAGTTACTCTAGCGGGGGGGCCAACTTGGAGCAGTTCTTC	CASSYSSGGANLEQFF
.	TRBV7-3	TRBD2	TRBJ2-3	TGTGCCAGCAGCCCGGGGGGACCCCTTTTCAACACAGATACGCAGTATTTT	CASSPGGPLFNTDTQYF
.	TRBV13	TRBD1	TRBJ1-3	TGTGCCAGCAGCTTCACAGGGGACGGCGCGTCTGGAAACACCATATATTTT	CASSFTGDGASGNTIYF
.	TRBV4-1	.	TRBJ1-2	TGCGCCAGCAGCCAAGAGCAAGGGACTAACTATGGCTACACCTTC	CASSQEQGTNYGYTF
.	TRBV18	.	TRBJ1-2	TGTGCCAGCTCACTCGGACAGTCTAATGGCTACACCTTC	CASSLGQSNGYTF
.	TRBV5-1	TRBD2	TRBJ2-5	TGCGCCAGCAGCTTGTTGCCTGGGGAGGGAGAGACCCAGTACTTC	CASSLLPGEGETQYF
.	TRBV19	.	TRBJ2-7	TGTGCCAGTACTCCGGCGGTAGGGGGCTACGAGCAGTACTTC	CASTPAVGGYEQYF
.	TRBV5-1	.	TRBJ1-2	TGCGCCAGCAGCCCCGTTCAGGGGAGTGATGGCTACACCTTC	CASSPVQGSDGYTF